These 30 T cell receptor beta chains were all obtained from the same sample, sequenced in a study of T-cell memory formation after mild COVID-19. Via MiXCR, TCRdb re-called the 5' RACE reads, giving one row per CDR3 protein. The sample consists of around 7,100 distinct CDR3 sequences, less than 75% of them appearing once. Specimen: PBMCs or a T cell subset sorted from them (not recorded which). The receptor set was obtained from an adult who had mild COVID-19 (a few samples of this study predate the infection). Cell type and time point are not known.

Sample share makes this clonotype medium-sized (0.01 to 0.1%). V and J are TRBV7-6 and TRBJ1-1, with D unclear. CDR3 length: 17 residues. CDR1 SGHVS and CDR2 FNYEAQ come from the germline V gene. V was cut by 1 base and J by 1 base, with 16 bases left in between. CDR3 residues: CASSLVQWGGQNTEAFF. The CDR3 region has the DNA TGTGCCAGCAGCTTAGTTCAGTGGGGAGGCCAGAACACTGAAGCTTTCTTT.

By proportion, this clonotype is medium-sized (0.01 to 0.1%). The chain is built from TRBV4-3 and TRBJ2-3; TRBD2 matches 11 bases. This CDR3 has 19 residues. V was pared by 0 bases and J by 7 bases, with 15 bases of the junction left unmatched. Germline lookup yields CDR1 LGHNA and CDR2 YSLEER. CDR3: CASSQDRGLAGGLRHTQYF. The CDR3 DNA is TGCGCCAGCAGCCAAGATCGAGGGCTAGCGGGGGGATTAAGGCATACGCAGTATTTT.

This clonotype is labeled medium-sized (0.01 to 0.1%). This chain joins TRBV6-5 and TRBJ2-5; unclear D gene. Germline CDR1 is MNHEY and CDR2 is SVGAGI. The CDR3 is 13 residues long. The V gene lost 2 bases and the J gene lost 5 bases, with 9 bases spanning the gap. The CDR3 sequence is CASSYPPKETQYF. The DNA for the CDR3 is TGTGCCAGCAGTTACCCCCCTAAGGAGACCCAGTACTTC.

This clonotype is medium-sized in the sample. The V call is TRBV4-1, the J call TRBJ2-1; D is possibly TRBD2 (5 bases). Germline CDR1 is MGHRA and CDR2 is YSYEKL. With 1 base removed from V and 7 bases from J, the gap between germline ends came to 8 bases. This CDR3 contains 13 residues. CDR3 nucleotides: TGCGCCAGCAGCCAAGGGACTGCTAATGAGCAGTTCTTC. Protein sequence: CASSQGTANEQFF.

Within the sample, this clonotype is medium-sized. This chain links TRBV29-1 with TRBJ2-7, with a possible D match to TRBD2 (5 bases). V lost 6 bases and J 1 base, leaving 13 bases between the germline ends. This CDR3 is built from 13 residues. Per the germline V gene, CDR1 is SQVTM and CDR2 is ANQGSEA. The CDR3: CSVGEGFSYEQYF. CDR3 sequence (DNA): TGCAGCGTCGGCGAGGGATTTTCCTACGAGCAGTACTTC.

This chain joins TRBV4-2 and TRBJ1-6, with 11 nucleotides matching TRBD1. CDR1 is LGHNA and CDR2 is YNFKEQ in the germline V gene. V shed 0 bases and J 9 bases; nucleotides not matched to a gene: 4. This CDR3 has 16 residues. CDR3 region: CASSQDRGTGGSPLHF. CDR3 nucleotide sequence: TGTGCCAGCAGCCAAGATCGGGGGACAGGGGGTTCACCCCTCCACTTT.

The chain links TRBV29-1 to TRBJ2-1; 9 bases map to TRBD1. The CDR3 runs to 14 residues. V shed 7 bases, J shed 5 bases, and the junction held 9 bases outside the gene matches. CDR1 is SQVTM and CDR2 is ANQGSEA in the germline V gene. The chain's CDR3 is CSALGQGLHNEQFF. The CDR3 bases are TGCAGCGCCCTGGGACAGGGATTACACAATGAGCAGTTCTTC.

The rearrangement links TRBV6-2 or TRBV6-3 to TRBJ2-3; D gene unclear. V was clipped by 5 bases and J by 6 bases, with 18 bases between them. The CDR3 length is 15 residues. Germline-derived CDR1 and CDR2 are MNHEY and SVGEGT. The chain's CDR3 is CASSPLRSPMDTQYF. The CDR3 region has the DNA TGTGCCAGCAGTCCTCTGAGGTCACCAATGGATACGCAGTATTTT.

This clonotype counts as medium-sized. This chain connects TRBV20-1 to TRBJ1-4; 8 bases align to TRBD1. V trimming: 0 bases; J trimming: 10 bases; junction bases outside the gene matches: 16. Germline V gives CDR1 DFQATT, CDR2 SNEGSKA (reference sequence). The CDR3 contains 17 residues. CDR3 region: CSARDQGAVLEFGKLFF. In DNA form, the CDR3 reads TGCAGTGCTAGAGATCAGGGGGCGGTTTTGGAGTTCGGAAAACTGTTTTTT.

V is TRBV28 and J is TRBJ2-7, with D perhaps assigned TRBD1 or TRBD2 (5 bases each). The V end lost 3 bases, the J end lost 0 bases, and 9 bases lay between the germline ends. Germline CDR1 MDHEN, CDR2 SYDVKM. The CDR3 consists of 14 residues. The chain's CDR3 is CASSLGGGSYEQYV. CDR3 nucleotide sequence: TGTGCCAGCAGTTTGGGTGGGGGCTCCTACGAGCAGTACGTC.

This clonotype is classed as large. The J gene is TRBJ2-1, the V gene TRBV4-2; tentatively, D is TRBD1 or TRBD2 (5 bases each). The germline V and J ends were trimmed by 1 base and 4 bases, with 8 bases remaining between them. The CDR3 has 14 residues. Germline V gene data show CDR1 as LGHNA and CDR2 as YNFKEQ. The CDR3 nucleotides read TGTGCCAGCAGCCAAGGAGGGGTTTACAATGAGCAGTTCTTC. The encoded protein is CASSQGGVYNEQFF.

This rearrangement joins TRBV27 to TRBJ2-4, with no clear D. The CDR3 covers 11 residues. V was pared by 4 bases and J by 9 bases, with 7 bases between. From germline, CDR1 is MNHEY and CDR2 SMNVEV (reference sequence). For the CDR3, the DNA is TGTGCCAGCAGTTCCTCTGGCATTCAGTACTTC. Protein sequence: CASSSSGIQYF.

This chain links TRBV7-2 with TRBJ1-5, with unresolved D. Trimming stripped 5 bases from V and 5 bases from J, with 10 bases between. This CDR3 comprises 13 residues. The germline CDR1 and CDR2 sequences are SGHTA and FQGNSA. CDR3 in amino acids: CASSTRDYQPQHF. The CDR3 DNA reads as TGTGCCAGCAGCACCCGGGATTATCAGCCCCAGCATTTT.

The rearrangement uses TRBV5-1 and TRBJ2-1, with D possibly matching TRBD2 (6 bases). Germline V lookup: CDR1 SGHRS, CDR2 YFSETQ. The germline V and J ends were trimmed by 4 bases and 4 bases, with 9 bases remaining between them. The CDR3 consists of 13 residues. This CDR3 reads CASSPGLYNEQFF. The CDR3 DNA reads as TGCGCCAGCAGCCCGGGACTTTACAATGAGCAGTTCTTC.

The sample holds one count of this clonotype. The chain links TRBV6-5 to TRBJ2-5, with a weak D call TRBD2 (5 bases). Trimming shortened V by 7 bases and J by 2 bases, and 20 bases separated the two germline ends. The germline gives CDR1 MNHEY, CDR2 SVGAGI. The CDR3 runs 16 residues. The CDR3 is CASTPTIPWRQETQYF. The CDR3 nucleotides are TGTGCCAGCACGCCAACGATTCCTTGGAGGCAAGAGACCCAGTACTTC.

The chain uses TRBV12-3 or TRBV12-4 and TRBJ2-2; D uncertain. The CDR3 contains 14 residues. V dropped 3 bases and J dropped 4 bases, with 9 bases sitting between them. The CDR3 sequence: CASSLQDVTGELFF. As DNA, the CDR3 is TGTGCCAGCAGTTTGCAGGATGTCACCGGGGAGCTGTTTTTT.

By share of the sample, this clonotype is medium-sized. CDR3 DNA: TGTGCCAGCAGTCAAAAAGGGACAGCATCGAACACCGGGGAGCTGTTTTTT. This encodes CASSQKGTASNTGELFF. The chain combines TRBV6-5 with TRBJ2-2; 7 positions agree with TRBD1. The CDR3 runs 17 residues. V was clipped by 5 bases and J by 0 bases; unmatched bases: 9. CDR1 and CDR2 (germline): MNHEY, SVGAGI.

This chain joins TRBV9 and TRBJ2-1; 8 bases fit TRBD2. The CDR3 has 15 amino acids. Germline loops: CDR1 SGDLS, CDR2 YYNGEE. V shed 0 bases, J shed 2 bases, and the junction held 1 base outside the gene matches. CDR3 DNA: TGTGCCAGCAGCGTAGACGGGGGGGCCTACAATGAGCAGTTCTTC. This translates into CASSVDGGAYNEQFF.

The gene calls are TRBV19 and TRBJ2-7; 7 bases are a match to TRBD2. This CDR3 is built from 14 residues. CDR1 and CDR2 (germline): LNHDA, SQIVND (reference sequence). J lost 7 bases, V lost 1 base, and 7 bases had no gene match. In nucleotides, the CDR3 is TGTGCCAGTAGTATAGTTGGCGGGAGCGAAGAGCAGTACTTC. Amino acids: CASSIVGGSEEQYF. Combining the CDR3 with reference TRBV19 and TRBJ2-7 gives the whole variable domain DGGITQSPKYLFRKEGQNVTLSCEQNLNHDAMYWYRQDPGQGLRLIYYSQIVNDFQKGDIAEGYSVSREKKESFPLTVTSAQKNPTAFYLCASSIVGGSEEQYFGPGTRLTVT.

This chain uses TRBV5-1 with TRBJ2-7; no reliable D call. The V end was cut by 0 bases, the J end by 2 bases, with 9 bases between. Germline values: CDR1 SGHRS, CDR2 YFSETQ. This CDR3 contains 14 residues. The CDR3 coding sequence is TGCGCCAGCAGCTTGGCCGGGCCTCCCTACGAGCAGTACTTC. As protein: CASSLAGPPYEQYF. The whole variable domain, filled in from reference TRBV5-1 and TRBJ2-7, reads KAGVTQTPRYLIKTRGQQVTLSCSPISGHRSVSWYQQTPGQGLQFLFEYFSETQRNKGNFPGRFSGRQFSNSRSEMNVSTLELGDSALYLCASSLAGPPYEQYFGPGTRLTVT.

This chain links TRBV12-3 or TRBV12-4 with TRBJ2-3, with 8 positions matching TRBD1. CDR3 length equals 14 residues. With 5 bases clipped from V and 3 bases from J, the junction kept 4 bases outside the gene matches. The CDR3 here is CASSPRTGTDTQYF. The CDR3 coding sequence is TGTGCCAGCAGTCCAAGGACAGGGACAGATACGCAGTATTTT.

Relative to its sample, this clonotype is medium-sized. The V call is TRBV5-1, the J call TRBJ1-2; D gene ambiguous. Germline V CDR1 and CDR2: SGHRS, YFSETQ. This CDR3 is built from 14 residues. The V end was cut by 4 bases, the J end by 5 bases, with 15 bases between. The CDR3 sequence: CASSKTPEDYGYTF. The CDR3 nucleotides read TGCGCCAGCAGCAAGACACCCGAGGATTATGGCTACACCTTC.

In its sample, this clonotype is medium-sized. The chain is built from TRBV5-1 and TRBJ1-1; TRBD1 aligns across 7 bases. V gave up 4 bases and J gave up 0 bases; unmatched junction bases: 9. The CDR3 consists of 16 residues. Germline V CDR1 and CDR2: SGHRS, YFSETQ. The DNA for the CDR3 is TGCGCCAGCAGCGCGACAGGGCCCCCCATGAACACTGAAGCTTTCTTT. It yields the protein CASSATGPPMNTEAFF.

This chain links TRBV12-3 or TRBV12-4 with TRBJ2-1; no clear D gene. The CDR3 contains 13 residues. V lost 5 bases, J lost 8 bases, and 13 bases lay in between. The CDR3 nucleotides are TGTGCCAGCAGTCCATTGTGGGCCCATGAGCAGTTCTTC. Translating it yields CASSPLWAHEQFF.

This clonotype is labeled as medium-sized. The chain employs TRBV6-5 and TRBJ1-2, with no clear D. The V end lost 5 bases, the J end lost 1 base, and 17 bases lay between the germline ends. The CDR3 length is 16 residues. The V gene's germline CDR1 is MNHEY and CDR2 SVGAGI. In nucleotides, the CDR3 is TGTGCCAGCAGTATTTCTTACTTGACGCTTAACTATGGCTACACCTTC. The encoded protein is CASSISYLTLNYGYTF.

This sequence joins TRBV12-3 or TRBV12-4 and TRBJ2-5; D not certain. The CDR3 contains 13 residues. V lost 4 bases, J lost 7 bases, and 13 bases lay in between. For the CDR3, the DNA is TGTGCCAGCAGTTCCTCCAGTAAGGGGACCCAGTACTTC. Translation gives CASSSSSKGTQYF.

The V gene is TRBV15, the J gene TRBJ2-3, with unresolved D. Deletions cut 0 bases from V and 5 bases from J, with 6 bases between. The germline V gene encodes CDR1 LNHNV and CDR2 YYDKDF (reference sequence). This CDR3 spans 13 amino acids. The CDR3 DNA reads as TGTGCCACCAGCAGAGATCTGGGAGATACGCAGTATTTT. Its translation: CATSRDLGDTQYF.

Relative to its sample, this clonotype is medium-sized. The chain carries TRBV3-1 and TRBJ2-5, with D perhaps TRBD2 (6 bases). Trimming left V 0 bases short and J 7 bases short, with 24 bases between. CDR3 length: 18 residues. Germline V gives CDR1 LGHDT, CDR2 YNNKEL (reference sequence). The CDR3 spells CASSQEGPSLTRGGTQYF. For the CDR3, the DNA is TGTGCCAGCAGCCAAGAAGGCCCTTCTCTTACGCGGGGCGGGACCCAGTACTTC.

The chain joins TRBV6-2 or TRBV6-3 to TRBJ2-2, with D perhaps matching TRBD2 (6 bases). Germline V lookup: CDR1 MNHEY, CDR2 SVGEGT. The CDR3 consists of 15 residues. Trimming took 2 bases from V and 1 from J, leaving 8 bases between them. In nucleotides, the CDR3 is TGTGCCAGCAGTTACGGAGGGATGAACACCGGGGAGCTGTTTTTT. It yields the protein CASSYGGMNTGELFF.

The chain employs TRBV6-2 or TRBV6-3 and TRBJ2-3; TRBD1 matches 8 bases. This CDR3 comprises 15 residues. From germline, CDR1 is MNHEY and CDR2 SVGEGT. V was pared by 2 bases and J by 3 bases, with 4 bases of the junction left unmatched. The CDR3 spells CASSYRDRFTDTQYF. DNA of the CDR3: TGTGCCAGCAGTTACAGGGACAGGTTTACAGATACGCAGTATTTT.